Listed here are 11 T cell receptor beta chains from one sample, sequenced in a study of T cell responses to AZD1222 COVID-19 vaccine. The repertoire was sequenced with immunoSEQ multiplex PCR; TCRdb's copy has only in-frame clones and lacks some. The sample records around 130,000 clones, about 89% being singletons. The specimen comprised peripheral blood, sampled 28 days after the second AZD1222 dose. These receptors were taken from an adult who received the AZD1222 COVID-19 vaccine.

V gene TRBV7-9 combines with J gene TRBJ2-6; unclear D gene. V shed 1 base and J shed 0 bases, with 10 bases lying between them. Germline values: CDR1 SEHNR, CDR2 FQNEAQ (reference sequence). This CDR3 region has 17 residues. The CDR3 DNA reads as TGTGCCAGCAGCTTAGTACCCTACAGCTCTGGGGCCAACGTCCTGACTTTC. Translation gives CASSLVPYSSGANVLTF.

The chain joins TRBV29-1 to TRBJ2-3; either TRBD1 or TRBD2 may supply D (5 bases each). This CDR3 region has 13 residues. V was pared by 7 bases and J by 7 bases, with 18 bases between. Germline V CDR1 and CDR2: SQVTM, ANQGSEA. The CDR3 DNA is TGCAGCGCCGCCGGGACCGCCGGGAATACGCAGTATTTT. The encoded protein is CSAAGTAGNTQYF.

This chain uses TRBV3-1 (or the pseudogene TRBV3-2) with TRBJ2-2; D unclear. With 1 base removed from V and 2 bases from J, the gap between germline ends came to 17 bases. CDR1 is LGHDT, CDR2 YNNKEL, per germline (reference sequence). The CDR3 has 18 residues. CDR3 sequence reads: CASSQVVPATLNTGELFF. The CDR3 DNA sequence: TGTGCCAGCAGCCAAGTGGTTCCCGCGACTCTTAACACCGGGGAGCTGTTTTTT.

The chain employs TRBV4-1 and TRBJ1-4, with 12 bases lining up with TRBD1. The CDR3 has 19 amino acids. V lost 4 bases, J lost 1 base, and 10 bases stayed unmatched. Germline lookup yields CDR1 MGHRA and CDR2 YSYEKL. This CDR3 reads CASSPIPGQGAKTNEKLFF. The DNA for the CDR3 is TGCGCCAGCAGCCCTATCCCGGGACAGGGGGCTAAAACTAATGAAAAACTGTTTTTT.

V and J are TRBV7-9 and TRBJ1-2; no firm D call. Trimming removed 0 bases from V and 3 bases from J, with 8 bases in between. Germline CDR1 and CDR2: SEHNR and FQNEAQ (reference sequence). This CDR3 has 14 amino acids. CDR3: CASSLALTYYGYTF. In DNA form, the CDR3 reads TGTGCCAGCAGCTTAGCGCTTACGTACTATGGCTACACCTTC.

The chain joins TRBV19 to TRBJ1-5; the D is unclear. Germline V lookup: CDR1 LNHDA, CDR2 SQIVND (reference sequence). Trimming shortened V by 3 bases and J by 2 bases, and 14 bases separated the two germline ends. The CDR3 is 16 amino acids. Written as DNA, the CDR3 is TGTGCCAGTAGTATTAGTGGGCGGGAGGGCAATCAGCCCCAGCATTTT. Its translation: CASSISGREGNQPQHF.

The CDR3 bases are TGCGCCAGCAGCTATAGACAGGGTGGCGAAAAACTGTTTTTT. Residues: CASSYRQGGEKLFF. The chain is built from TRBV4-1 and TRBJ1-4, with 7 bases lining up with TRBD1. V dropped 5 bases and J dropped 8; count of bases not matched to a gene: 8. CDR1 MGHRA and CDR2 YSYEKL come from the germline V gene. The CDR3 runs 14 residues.

This clone was recorded once. This chain links TRBV24-1 with TRBJ2-1; 9 nucleotides agree with TRBD2. Germline V gives CDR1 KGHDR, CDR2 SFDVKD. Trimming removed 12 bases from V and 15 bases from J; junction bases left unmatched: 20. CDR3 size: 14 residues. CDR3 sequence: CAGVFAGGHLKLFF. The CDR3 coding sequence is TGTGCCGGGGTGTTTGCGGGGGGGCACTTGAAGCTGTTCTTC.

This clone was seen more than once but under ten times. V gene TRBV11-2 combines with J gene TRBJ2-5; D possibly corresponds to TRBD2 (6 bases). Trimming took 0 bases from V and 5 from J, leaving 16 bases between them. The CDR3 sequence is 16 residues long. The germline V gene has CDR1 SGHAT and CDR2 FQNNGV. CDR3: CASSLDLLGLFETQYF. Here the CDR3 DNA reads TGTGCCAGCAGCTTAGATCTGCTAGGACTATTCGAGACCCAGTACTTC.

The CDR3 nucleotides are TGTGCCAGCAGCTTAGGGTTAGCGGGGGGGTCGGATGAGCAGTTCTTC. Translated, it gives CASSLGLAGGSDEQFF. V usage is TRBV7-6 and J usage is TRBJ2-1; TRBD2 agrees at 11 bases. CDR3 length: 16 residues. Germline V lookup: CDR1 SGHVS, CDR2 FNYEAQ. The V and J ends lost 1 base and 8 bases, in that order; junction bases with no gene match: 7.

V and J are TRBV19 and TRBJ1-5; possible D gene TRBD1, 5 bases. The CDR3 is 13 residues long. Germline V gene sequence: CDR1 LNHDA, CDR2 SQIVND (reference sequence). V was shortened by 3 bases and J by 7 bases, with 10 bases between the two germline ends. The CDR3 here is CASSINSGQPQHF. The CDR3 DNA sequence: TGTGCCAGTAGTATCAACTCAGGGCAGCCCCAGCATTTT.